These T cell receptor beta chains were read from a single sample in a study of blood T cell repertoires in COVID-19. Some clones are missing from TCRdb's copy, which holds only in-frame ones; the method was immunoSEQ multiplex PCR. The data contain around 230,000 clones, around four fifths of them singletons. Material for sequencing was peripheral blood. The receptors here all came from a woman in her forties with active or convalescent COVID-19. Both conserved end residues are part of each CDR3. D genes are given only for firm matches. Clone size, where shown, is once, few, many, or a class for clones that have expanded.

V,D,J,size,CDR3,DNA
TRBV29-1,TRBD1,TRBJ1-4,.,CSARDRALGKLFF,TGCAGCGCAAGGGACAGGGCGCTAGGGAAACTGTTTTTT
TRBV7-2,.,TRBJ2-5,once,CASSSLGQREETQYF,TGTGCCAGCAGCTCACTAGGACAGAGAGAAGAGACCCAGTACTTC
TRBV29-1,TRBD1,TRBJ2-1,once,CSSHRGQYNEQFF,TGCAGCTCGCACAGGGGGCAATACAATGAGCAGTTCTTC
TRBV24-1,TRBD1,TRBJ1-1,.,CATSEYDRAPAFF,TGTGCCACCAGTGAGTACGACAGGGCCCCAGCTTTCTTT
TRBV7-7,.,TRBJ2-1,once,CASSLHQATYNEQFF,TGTGCTAGCAGCTTACATCAGGCCACCTACAATGAGCAGTTCTTC
TRBV5-1,.,TRBJ1-1,.,CASGERNTEAFF,TGCGCCTCTGGGGAGAGGAACACTGAAGCTTTCTTT
TRBV7-9,TRBD2,TRBJ2-1,.,CASSYGDYPNEQFF,TGTGCCAGCAGCTATGGGGACTATCCCAATGAGCAGTTCTTC
TRBV25-1,TRBD1,TRBJ2-7,once,CASSRTGTYEQYF,TGTGCCAGCAGTAGGACAGGGACCTACGAGCAGTACTTC
TRBV3-1/TRBV3-2,TRBD1,TRBJ1-2,.,CASSQELTGKYTF,TGTGCCAGCAGCCAAGAACTGACAGGGAAGTACACCTTC
TRBV4-1,.,TRBJ2-1,.,CASSQARPASNEQFF,TGCGCCAGCAGCCAAGCGAGGCCAGCGAGCAATGAGCAGTTCTTC
TRBV11-2,TRBD1,TRBJ1-4,.,CASSPSRDRGRNEKLFF,TGTGCCAGCAGCCCGTCCCGGGACAGGGGGCGAAATGAAAAACTGTTTTTT
TRBV7-8,TRBD1,TRBJ1-1,few,CASSPPRDRSTEAFF,TGTGCCAGCAGCCCCCCCCGGGACAGGAGCACTGAAGCTTTCTTT
TRBV28,.,TRBJ1-1,few,CASSSPQGGPTLLNTEAFF,TGTGCCAGCAGTTCACCCCAAGGGGGACCTACCCTCTTGAACACTGAAGCTTTCTTT
TRBV7-9,.,TRBJ1-1,.,CASSLARERPEAFF,TGTGCCAGCAGCTTAGCACGGGAGAGGCCTGAAGCTTTCTTT
TRBV9,.,TRBJ1-4,few,CASSVGAGRPRNEKLFF,TGTGCCAGCAGCGTAGGGGCAGGGCGACCTCGTAATGAAAAACTGTTTTTT
TRBV4-3,.,TRBJ1-2,.,CASSQLSNYGYTF,TGCGCCAGCAGCCAACTGTCTAACTATGGCTACACCTTC
TRBV19,TRBD2,TRBJ2-1,.,CASNSAGGNNEQFF,TGTGCCAGTAATTCTGCGGGAGGGAACAATGAGCAGTTCTTC
TRBV19,TRBD2,TRBJ2-1,.,CASSFSGIGGNEQFF,TGTGCCAGTAGTTTTAGCGGGATAGGGGGGAATGAGCAGTTCTTC
TRBV6-5,TRBD1,TRBJ1-2,once,CASSRQGYGYTF,TGTGCCAGCAGTCGACAGGGCTATGGCTACACCTTC
TRBV2,.,TRBJ1-6,few,CASSKSEQPSPLHF,TGTGCCAGCAGTAAAAGCGAACAACCTTCACCCCTCCACTTT
TRBV9,.,TRBJ1-6,.,CASSGGGGNSPLHF,TGTGCCAGCAGCGGGGGGGGTGGGAATTCACCCCTCCACTTT
TRBV19,TRBD1,TRBJ1-5,.,CASTGTDNQPQHF,TGTGCCAGTACCGGGACAGACAATCAGCCCCAGCATTTT
TRBV7-2,.,TRBJ2-3,.,CASSLAQGTDTQYF,TGTGCCAGCAGCTTAGCGCAGGGCACAGATACGCAGTATTTT
TRBV5-1,TRBD1,TRBJ2-7,.,CASSSITGRGSYEQYF,TGCGCCAGCAGCTCCATCACGGGCAGGGGGTCCTACGAGCAGTACTTC
TRBV25-1,.,TRBJ2-7,few,CASSTNYEQYF,TGTGCCAGCTCGACTAACTACGAGCAGTACTTC
TRBV12-3/TRBV12-4,.,TRBJ2-1,once,CASSLARGGEQFF,TGTGCCAGCAGCCTAGCAAGGGGGGGTGAGCAGTTCTTC
TRBV28,.,TRBJ1-5,.,CASSRPGVNQPQHF,TGTGCCAGCAGTCGGCCGGGGGTCAATCAGCCCCAGCATTTT
TRBV11-2,.,TRBJ1-1,.,CASSLGGGVVSAFF,TGTGCCAGCAGCTTAGGCGGAGGTGTGGTATCGGCTTTCTTT
TRBV19,TRBD2,TRBJ2-7,.,CASSLGGAHTVRYF,TGTGCCAGTAGTCTCGGGGGGGCCCACACCGTTCGGTACTTC
TRBV4-1,.,TRBJ1-6,once,CASSQATGFASPLHF,TGCGCCAGCAGCCAAGCCACAGGGTTTGCTTCACCCCTCCACTTT
TRBV11-3,.,TRBJ1-1,many,CASSFRDNLNTEAFF,TGTGCCAGCAGCTTTCGGGACAACCTGAACACTGAAGCTTTCTTT
TRBV27,.,TRBJ2-7,.,CASSPSGTYEQYF,TGTGCCAGCAGTCCCAGCGGAACCTACGAGCAGTACTTC
TRBV29-1,TRBD1,TRBJ2-3,.,CSVSRTGQSTDTQYF,TGCAGCGTCTCGCGGACAGGGCAAAGCACAGATACGCAGTATTTT
TRBV5-8,TRBD1,TRBJ2-1,.,CASSLGQGALDEQFF,TGTGCCAGCAGCTTAGGACAGGGGGCGTTGGACGAGCAGTTCTTC
TRBV6-5,TRBD1,TRBJ1-4,.,CASGQGGTNEKLFF,TGTGCCAGCGGACAGGGGGGGACTAATGAAAAACTGTTTTTT
TRBV28,.,TRBJ1-5,.,CASSPRGSNQPQHF,TGTGCCAGCAGTCCTAGGGGAAGCAATCAGCCCCAGCATTTT
TRBV7-9,.,TRBJ1-4,.,CASSPRFPLGTNEKLFF,TGTGCCAGCAGCCCCAGGTTTCCATTGGGAACTAATGAAAAACTGTTTTTT